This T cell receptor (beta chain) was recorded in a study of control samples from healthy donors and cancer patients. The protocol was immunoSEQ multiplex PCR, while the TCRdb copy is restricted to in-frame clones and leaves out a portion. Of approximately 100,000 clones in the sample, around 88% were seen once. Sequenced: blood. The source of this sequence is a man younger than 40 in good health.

The CDR3 is CASSRRQGRNTEAFF. DNA of the CDR3: TGTGCCAGCAGCCGTCGACAGGGTAGGAACACTGAAGCTTTCTTT. The chain recombines TRBV11-3 with TRBJ1-1; 7 bases agree with TRBD1. After removal of 5 bases from V and 1 base from J, the junction contained 7 bases not matched to a gene. The length of the CDR3 is 15 residues. The germline V gene encodes CDR1 SGHNT and CDR2 YENEEA.